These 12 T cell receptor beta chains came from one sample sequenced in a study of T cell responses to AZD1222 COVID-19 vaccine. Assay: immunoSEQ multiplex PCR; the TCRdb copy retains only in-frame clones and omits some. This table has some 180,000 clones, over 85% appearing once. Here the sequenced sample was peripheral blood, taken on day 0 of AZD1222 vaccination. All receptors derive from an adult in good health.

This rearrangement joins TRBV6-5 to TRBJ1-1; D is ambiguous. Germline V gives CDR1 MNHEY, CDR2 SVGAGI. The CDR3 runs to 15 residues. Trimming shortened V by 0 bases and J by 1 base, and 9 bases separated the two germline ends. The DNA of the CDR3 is TGTGCCAGCAGTTACTCGGTCCAGCAGAACACTGAAGCTTTCTTT. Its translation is CASSYSVQQNTEAFF.

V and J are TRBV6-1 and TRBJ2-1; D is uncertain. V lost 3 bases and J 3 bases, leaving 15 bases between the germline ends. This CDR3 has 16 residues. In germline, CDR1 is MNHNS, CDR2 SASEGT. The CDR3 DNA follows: TGTGCCAGCAGTGACCGCATAGCCCCTGGCTACAATGAGCAGTTCTTC. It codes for CASSDRIAPGYNEQFF.

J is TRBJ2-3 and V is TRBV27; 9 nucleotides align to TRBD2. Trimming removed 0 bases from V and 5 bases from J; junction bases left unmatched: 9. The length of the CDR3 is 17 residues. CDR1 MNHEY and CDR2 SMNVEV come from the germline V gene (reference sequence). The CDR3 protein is CASSLSKTSGVGDTQYF. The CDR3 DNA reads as TGTGCCAGCAGTTTATCCAAGACTAGCGGCGTCGGAGATACGCAGTATTTT.

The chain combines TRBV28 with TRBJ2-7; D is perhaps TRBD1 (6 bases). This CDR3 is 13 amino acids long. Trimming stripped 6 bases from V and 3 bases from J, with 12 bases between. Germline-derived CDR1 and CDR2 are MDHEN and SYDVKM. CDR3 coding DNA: TGTGCCAGCAGCCTACAGGGAGACTACGAGCAGTACTTC. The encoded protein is CASSLQGDYEQYF.

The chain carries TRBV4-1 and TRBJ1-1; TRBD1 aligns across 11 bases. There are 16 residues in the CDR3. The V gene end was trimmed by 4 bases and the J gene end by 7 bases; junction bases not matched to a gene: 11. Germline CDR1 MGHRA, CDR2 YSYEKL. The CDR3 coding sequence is TGCGCCAGCAGCCTCGGACAGGGGGCTTCTTGGAATGAAGCTTTCTTT. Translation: CASSLGQGASWNEAFF.

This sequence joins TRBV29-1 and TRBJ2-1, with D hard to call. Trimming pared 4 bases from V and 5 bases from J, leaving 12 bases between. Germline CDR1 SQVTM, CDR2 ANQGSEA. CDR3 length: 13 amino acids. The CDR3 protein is CSVVLDLHNEQFF. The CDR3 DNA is TGCAGCGTTGTTCTGGACCTCCACAATGAGCAGTTCTTC.

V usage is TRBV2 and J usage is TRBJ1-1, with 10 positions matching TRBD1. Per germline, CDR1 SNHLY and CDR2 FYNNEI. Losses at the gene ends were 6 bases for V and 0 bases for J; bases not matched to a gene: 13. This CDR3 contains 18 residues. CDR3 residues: CASSPDRGRLAMNTEAFF. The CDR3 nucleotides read TGTGCCAGCAGCCCAGACAGGGGGCGCTTGGCCATGAACACTGAAGCTTTCTTT.

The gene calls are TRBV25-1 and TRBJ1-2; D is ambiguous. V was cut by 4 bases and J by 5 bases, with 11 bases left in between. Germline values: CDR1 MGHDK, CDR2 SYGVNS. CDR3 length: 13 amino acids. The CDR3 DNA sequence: TGTGCCAGCAGTGGGTATTTATGGTATGGCTACACCTTC. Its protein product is CASSGYLWYGYTF.

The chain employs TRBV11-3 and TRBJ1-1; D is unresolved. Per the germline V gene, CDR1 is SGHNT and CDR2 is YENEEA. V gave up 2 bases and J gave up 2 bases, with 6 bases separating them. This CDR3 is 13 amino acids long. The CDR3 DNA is TGTGCCAGCAGCTTAAAAGGAAACACTGAAGCTTTCTTT. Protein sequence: CASSLKGNTEAFF.

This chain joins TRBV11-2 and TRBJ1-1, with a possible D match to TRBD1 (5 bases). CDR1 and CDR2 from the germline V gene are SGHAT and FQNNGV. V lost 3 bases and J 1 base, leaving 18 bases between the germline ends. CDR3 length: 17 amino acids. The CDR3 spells CASSFISRGTSNTEAFF. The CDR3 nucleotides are TGTGCCAGCAGCTTTATCTCCCGTGGGACTTCGAACACTGAAGCTTTCTTT. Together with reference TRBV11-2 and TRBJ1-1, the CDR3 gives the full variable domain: EAGVAQSPRYKIIEKRQSVAFWCNPISGHATLYWYQQILGQGPKLLIQFQNNGVVDDSQLPKDRFSAERLKGVDSTLKIQPAKLEDSAVYLCASSFISRGTSNTEAFFGQGTRLTVV.

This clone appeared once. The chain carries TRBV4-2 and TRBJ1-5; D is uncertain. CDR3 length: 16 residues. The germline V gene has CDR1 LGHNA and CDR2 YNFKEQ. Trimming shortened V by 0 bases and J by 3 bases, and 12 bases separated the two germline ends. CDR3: CASSQDPAGFNQPQHF. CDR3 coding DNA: TGTGCCAGCAGCCAAGACCCGGCCGGGTTCAATCAGCCCCAGCATTTT.

CDR3: CARSPRDRVYGYTF. The CDR3 nucleotides are TGTGCCAGAAGCCCCCGGGACAGGGTGTATGGCTACACCTTC. V usage is TRBV7-5 and J usage is TRBJ1-2; no DNA check was done on the table's D call, TRBD1. TRBV7-5 is a listed pseudogene. CDR3 length: 14 residues.